These T cell receptor beta chains were read from a single sample in a study of cytomegalovirus exposure and HLA in healthy donors. Sequencing used immunoSEQ multiplex PCR; TCRdb keeps in-frame clones, though not all of them. The sample includes roughly 120,000 clones, around 80% of them seen just once. The sequenced material came from PBMCs. The source is a man aged 50-59 years in good health and CMV-seronegative. Each CDR3 is given with its conserved first and last residue. The D gene is left open where the match is weak. Rows give clone size only sometimes, using once, few, many, or a class for an expanded clone.

cdr3_aa | cdr3_nt | clone_size | v_call | d_call | cdr3_length | j_call
CAWSATLYNEQFF | TGTGCCTGGAGTGCGACTCTGTACAATGAGCAGTTCTTC | NA | TRBV30 | NA | 13 | TRBJ2-1
CASRGRPEAFF | TGTGCCAGCAGAGGGAGGCCTGAAGCTTTCTTT | NA | TRBV28 | NA | 11 | TRBJ1-1
CASSLHPEGIAGELFF | TGTGCCAGCAGCCTCCACCCTGAGGGAATCGCCGGGGAGCTGTTTTTT | NA | TRBV28 | NA | 16 | TRBJ2-2
CAWSGATGRINSPLHF | TGTGCCTGGAGTGGGGCGACAGGGAGAATTAATTCACCCCTCCACTTT | NA | TRBV30 | TRBD1 | 16 | TRBJ1-6
CASSTYGLAGGSYEQYF | TGCGCCAGCAGTACATACGGGCTAGCGGGGGGGTCCTACGAGCAGTACTTC | NA | TRBV4-1 | TRBD2 | 17 | TRBJ2-7
CARSYEQGPWGTEAFF | TGTGCCCGGAGCTATGAACAGGGGCCATGGGGGACTGAAGCTTTCTTT | NA | TRBV30 | TRBD1 | 16 | TRBJ1-1
CASSEARGTEAFF | TGTGCCAGCAGTGAAGCTCGGGGAACTGAAGCTTTCTTT | NA | TRBV6-1 | NA | 13 | TRBJ1-1
CASTNGLHTQYF | TGTGCCAGCACCAACGGACTACATACGCAGTATTTT | NA | TRBV6-5 | NA | 12 | TRBJ2-3
CASSLGPAGEAGELFF | TGTGCCAGCAGCTTGGGTCCCGCGGGAGAAGCCGGGGAGCTGTTTTTT | NA | TRBV7-3 | TRBD2 | 16 | TRBJ2-2
CASSLSGGSTDTQYF | TGTGCCAGCAGCTTAAGCGGGGGGAGCACAGATACGCAGTATTTT | NA | TRBV11-2 | TRBD2 | 15 | TRBJ2-3
CASSVGPGQGYYGYTF | TGTGCCAGCAGCGTAGGGCCCGGGCAGGGGTACTATGGCTACACCTTC | few | TRBV9 | NA | 16 | TRBJ1-2
CASSFPGGSYGYTF | TGTGCCAGTTCCTTTCCTGGGGGGAGCTATGGCTACACCTTC | few | TRBV2 | NA | 14 | TRBJ1-2
CASSPERTGVVYTEAFF | TGTGCCAGCTCACCCGAACGGACAGGGGTAGTTTACACTGAAGCTTTCTTT | NA | TRBV18 | TRBD1 | 17 | TRBJ1-1
CASRISDYSNQPQHF | TGTGCCAGCAGAATCTCGGACTATAGCAATCAGCCCCAGCATTTT | NA | TRBV28 | NA | 15 | TRBJ1-5
CASSVLFGNEQFF | TGTGCCAGCAGCGTCCTATTCGGGAATGAGCAGTTCTTC | few | TRBV7-3 | NA | 13 | TRBJ2-1
CASSFAWGPDTQYF | TGCGCCAGCAGCTTTGCCTGGGGCCCCGATACGCAGTATTTT | NA | TRBV5-1 | NA | 14 | TRBJ2-3
CASSAEGNIQYF | TGTGCCAGCTCAGCGGAGGGCAACATTCAGTACTTC | NA | TRBV18 | NA | 12 | TRBJ2-4
CASTPSERAFTDTQYF | TGTGCCAGCACCCCCTCAGAGAGGGCCTTCACAGATACGCAGTATTTT | NA | TRBV9 | NA | 16 | TRBJ2-3
CASSPSGDTAYEQYF | TGTGCCAGCAGCCCGTCCGGGGACACAGCCTACGAGCAGTACTTC | NA | TRBV9 | NA | 15 | TRBJ2-7